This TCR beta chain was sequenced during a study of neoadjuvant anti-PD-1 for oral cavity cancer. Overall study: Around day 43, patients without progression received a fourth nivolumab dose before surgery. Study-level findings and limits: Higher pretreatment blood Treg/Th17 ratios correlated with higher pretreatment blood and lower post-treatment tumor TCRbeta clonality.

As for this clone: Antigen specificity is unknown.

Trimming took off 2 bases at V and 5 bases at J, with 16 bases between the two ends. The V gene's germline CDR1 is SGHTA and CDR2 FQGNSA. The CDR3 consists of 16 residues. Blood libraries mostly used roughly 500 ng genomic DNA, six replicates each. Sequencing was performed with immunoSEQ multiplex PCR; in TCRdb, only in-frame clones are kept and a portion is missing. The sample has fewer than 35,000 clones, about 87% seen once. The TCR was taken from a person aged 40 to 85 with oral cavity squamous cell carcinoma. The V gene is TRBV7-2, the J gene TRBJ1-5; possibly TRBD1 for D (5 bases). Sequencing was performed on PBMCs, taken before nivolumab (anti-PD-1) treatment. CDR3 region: CASSLRSGRGYQPQHF. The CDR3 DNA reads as TGTGCCAGCAGCTTAAGGTCAGGGCGGGGCTATCAGCCCCAGCATTTT.